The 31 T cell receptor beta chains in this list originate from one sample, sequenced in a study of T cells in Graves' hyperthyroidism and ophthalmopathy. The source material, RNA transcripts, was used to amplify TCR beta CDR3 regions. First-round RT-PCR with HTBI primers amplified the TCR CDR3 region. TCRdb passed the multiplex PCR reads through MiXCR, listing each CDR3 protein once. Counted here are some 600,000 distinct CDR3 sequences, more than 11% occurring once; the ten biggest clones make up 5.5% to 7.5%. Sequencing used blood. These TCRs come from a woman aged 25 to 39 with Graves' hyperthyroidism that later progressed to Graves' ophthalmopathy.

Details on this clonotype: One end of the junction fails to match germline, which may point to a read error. The CDR3 nucleotides read TGTACCAGTAGTATTGGCAGGCCGGAGGGTGTGAGCACTGAAGCTTTCTTT. It specifies CTSSIGRPEGVSTEAFF. The gene calls are TRBV19 and TRBJ1-1; the D is unclear. Germline CDR1 LNHDA, CDR2 SQIVND (reference sequence). There are 17 residues in the CDR3.

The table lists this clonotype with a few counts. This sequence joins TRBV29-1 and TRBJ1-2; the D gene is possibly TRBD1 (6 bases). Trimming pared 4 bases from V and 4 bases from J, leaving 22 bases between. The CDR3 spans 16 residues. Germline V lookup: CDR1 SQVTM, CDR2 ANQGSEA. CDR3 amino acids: CSVGGGQNTYFYGYTF. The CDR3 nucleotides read TGCAGCGTTGGCGGCGGACAGAACACCTATTTCTATGGCTACACCTTC.

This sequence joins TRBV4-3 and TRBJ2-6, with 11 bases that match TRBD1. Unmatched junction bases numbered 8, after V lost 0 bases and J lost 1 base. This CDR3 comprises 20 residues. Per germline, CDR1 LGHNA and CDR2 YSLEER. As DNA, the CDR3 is TGCGCCAGCAGCCAAGATCCGGGACAGGGGGTAGGGTCTGGGGCCAACGTCCTGACTTTC. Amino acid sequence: CASSQDPGQGVGSGANVLTF.

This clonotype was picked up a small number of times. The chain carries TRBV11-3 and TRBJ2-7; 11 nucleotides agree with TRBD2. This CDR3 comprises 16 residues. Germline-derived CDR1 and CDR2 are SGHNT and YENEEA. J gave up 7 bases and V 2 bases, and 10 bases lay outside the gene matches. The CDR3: CASSLTQLAGVSEQYF. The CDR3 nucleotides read TGTGCCAGCAGCTTAACCCAACTAGCGGGAGTCTCTGAGCAGTACTTC.

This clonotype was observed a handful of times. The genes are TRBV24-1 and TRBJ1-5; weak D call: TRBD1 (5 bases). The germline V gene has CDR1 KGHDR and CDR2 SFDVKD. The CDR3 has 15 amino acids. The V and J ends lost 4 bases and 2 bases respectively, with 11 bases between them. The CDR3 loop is CATSESGTGNQPQHF. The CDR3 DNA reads TGTGCCACCAGTGAGTCAGGGACGGGCAATCAGCCCCAGCATTTT.

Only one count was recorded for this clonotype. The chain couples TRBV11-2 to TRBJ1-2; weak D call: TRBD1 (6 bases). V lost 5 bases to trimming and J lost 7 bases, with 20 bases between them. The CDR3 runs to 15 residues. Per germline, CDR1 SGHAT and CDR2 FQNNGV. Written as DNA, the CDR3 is TGTGCCAGCAGCCCAGACCGAGTGGGGGCTATTGGCTACACCTTC. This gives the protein CASSPDRVGAIGYTF.

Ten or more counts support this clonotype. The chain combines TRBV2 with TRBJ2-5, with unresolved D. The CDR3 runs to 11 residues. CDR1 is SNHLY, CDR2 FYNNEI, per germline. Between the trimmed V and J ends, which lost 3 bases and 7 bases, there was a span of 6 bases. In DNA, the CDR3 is TGTGCCAGCAGTGATAGGCGGACCCAGTACTTC. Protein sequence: CASSDRRTQYF.

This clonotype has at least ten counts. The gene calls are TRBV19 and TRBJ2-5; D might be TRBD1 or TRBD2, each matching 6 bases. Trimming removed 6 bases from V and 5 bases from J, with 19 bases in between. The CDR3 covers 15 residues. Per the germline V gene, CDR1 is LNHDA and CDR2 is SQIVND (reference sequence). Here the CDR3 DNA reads TGTGCCAGTAGGGCGGGACACCGCGCTTCCGAGACCCAGTACTTC. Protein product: CASRAGHRASETQYF.

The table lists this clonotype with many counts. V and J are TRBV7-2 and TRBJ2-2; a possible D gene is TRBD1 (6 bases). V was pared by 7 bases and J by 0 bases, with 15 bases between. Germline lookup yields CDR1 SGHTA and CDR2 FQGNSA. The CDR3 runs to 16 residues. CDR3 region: CASTRGSGANTGELFF. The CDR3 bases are TGTGCCAGCACCCGAGGTTCAGGGGCGAACACCGGGGAGCTGTTTTTT.

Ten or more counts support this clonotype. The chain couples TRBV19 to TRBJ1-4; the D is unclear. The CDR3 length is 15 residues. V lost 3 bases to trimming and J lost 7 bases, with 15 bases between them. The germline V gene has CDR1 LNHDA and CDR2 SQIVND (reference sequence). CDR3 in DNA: TGTGCCAGTAGTATGGAAAAGGGATTCGGTGAAAAACTGTTTTTT. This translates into CASSMEKGFGEKLFF.

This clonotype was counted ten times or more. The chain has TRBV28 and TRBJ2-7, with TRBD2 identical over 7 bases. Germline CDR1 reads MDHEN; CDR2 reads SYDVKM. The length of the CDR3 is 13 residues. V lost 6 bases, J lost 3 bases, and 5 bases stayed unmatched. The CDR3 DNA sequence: TGTGCCAGCAGGGGGACTAATTTCTACGAGCAGTACTTC. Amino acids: CASRGTNFYEQYF.

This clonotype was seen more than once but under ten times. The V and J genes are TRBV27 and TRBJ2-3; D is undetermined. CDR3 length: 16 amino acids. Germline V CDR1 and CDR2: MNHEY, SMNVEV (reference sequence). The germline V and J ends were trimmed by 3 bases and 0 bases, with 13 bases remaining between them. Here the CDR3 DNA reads TGTGCCAGCAGTTTCCAGACCAGTCCTAGCACAGATACGCAGTATTTT. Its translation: CASSFQTSPSTDTQYF.

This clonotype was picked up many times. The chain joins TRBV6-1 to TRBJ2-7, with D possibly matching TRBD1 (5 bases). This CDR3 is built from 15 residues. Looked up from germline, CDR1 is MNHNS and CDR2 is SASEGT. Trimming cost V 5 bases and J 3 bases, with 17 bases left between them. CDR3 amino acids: CASSSSWEGVYEQYF. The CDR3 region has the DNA TGTGCCAGCAGTTCCTCTTGGGAAGGGGTCTACGAGCAGTACTTC.

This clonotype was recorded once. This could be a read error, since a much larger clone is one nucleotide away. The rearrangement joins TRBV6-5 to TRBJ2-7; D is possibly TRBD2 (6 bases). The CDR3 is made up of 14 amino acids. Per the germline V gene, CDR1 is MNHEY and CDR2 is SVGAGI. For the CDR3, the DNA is TGTGGCAGCAGTTCCCTCCGGGAGAACTACGAGCAGTACTTC. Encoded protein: CGSSSLRENYEQYF.

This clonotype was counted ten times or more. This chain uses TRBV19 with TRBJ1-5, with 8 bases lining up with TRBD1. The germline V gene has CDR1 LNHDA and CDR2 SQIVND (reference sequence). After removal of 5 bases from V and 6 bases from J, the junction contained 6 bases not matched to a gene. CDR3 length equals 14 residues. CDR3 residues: CASSGTGNLQPQHF. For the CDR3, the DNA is TGTGCCAGTAGTGGGACAGGTAATCTTCAGCCCCAGCATTTT.

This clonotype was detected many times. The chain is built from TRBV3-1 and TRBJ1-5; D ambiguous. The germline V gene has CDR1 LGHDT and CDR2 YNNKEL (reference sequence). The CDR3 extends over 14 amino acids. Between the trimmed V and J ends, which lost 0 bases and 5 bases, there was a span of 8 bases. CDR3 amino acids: CASSQEEGHQPQHF. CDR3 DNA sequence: TGTGCCAGCAGCCAAGAGGAGGGCCATCAGCCCCAGCATTTT.

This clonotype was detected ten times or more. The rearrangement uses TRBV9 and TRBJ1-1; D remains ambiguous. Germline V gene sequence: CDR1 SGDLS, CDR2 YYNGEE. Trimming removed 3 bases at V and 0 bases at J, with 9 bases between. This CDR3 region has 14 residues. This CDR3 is CASSDPRLNTEAFF. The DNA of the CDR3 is TGTGCCAGCAGCGACCCCCGGCTGAACACTGAAGCTTTCTTT.

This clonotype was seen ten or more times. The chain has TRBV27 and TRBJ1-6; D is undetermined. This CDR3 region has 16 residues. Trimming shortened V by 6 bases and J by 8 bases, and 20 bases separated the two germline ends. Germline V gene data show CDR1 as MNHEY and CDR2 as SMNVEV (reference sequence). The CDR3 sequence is CASRHKQIFTDSPLHF. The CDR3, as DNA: TGTGCCAGCAGACACAAGCAAATTTTCACGGATTCACCCCTCCACTTT.

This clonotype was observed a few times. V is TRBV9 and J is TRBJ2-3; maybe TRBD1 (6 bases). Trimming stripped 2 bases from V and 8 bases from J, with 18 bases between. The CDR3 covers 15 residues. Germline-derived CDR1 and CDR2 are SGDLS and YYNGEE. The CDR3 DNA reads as TGTGCCAGCAGCGTTCAACAGGGCCCCGCGGTTACGCAGTATTTT. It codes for CASSVQQGPAVTQYF.

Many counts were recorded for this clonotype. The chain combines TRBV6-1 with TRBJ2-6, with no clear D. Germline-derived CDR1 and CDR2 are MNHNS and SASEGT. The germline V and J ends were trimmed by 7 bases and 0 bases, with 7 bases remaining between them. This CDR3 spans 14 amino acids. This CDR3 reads CASMGSSGANVLTF. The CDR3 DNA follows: TGTGCCAGCATGGGGTCCTCTGGGGCCAACGTCCTGACTTTC.

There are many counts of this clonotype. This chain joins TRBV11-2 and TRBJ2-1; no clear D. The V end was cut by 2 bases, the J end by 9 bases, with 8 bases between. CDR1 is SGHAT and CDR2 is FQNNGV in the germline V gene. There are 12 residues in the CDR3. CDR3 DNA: TGTGCCAGCAGCTTATCCCTCACTGAGCAGTTCTTC. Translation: CASSLSLTEQFF.

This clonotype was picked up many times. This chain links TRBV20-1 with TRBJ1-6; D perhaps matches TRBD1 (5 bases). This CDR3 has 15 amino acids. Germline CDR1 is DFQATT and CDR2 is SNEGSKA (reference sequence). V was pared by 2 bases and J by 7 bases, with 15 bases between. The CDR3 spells CSARLAGFVNSPLHF. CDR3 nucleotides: TGCAGTGCTAGATTGGCAGGGTTTGTGAATTCACCCCTCCACTTT.

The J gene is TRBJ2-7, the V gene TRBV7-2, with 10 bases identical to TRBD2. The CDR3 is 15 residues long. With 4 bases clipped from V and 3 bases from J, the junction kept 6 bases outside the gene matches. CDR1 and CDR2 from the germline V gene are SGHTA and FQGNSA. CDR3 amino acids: CASSSQAGGYYEQYF. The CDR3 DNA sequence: TGTGCCAGCAGCTCCCAAGCGGGAGGGTACTACGAGCAGTACTTC.

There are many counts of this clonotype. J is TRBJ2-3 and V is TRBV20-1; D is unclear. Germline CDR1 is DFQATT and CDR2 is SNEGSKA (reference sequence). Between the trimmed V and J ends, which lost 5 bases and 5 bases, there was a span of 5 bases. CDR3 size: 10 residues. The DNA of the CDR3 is TGCAGTGCTCTCGGAGATACGCAGTATTTT. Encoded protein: CSALGDTQYF.

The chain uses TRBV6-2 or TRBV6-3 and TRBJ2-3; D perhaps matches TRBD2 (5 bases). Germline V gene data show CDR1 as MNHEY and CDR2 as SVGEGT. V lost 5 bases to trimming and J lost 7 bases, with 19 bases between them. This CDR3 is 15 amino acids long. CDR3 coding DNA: TGTGCCAGCAGTGTCGTCGAGGGTTTAACAAATACGCAGTATTTT. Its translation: CASSVVEGLTNTQYF.

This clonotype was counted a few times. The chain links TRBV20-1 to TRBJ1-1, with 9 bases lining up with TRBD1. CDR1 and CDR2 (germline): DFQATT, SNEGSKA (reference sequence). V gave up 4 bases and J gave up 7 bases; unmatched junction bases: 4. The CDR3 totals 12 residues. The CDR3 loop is CSAKQGANEAFF. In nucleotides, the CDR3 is TGCAGTGCTAAACAGGGGGCGAATGAAGCTTTCTTT.

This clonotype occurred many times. CDR3 region: CASAGQPMNTEAFF. CDR3 nucleotide sequence: TGTGCCAGCGCGGGACAGCCCATGAACACTGAAGCTTTCTTT. J is TRBJ1-1 and V is TRBV6-1; 7 bases are shared with TRBD1. V trimming: 8 bases; J trimming: 0 bases; junction bases outside the gene matches: 6. Germline V gene lookup returns CDR1 MNHNS and CDR2 SASEGT. The CDR3 spans 14 residues.

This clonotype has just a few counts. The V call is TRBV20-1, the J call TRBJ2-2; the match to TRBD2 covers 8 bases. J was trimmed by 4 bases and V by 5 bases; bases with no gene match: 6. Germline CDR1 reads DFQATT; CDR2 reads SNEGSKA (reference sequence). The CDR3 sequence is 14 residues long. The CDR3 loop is CSAGGGTSTGELFF. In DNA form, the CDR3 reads TGCAGTGCTGGAGGGGGGACTAGCACCGGGGAGCTGTTTTTT.

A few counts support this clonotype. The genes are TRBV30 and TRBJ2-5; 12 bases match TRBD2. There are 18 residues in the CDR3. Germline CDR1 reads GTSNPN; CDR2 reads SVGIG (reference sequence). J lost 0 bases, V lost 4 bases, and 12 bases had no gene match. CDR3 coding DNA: TGTGCCTGGACCCGAGGGCTAGCGGGAGGGAGGTACCAAGAGACCCAGTACTTC. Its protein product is CAWTRGLAGGRYQETQYF.

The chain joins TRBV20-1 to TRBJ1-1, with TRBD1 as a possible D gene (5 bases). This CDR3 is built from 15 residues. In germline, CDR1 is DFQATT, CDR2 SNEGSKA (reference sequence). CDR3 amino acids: CSPRWGPIMNTEAFF. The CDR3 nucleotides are TGCAGCCCGCGGTGGGGCCCAATAATGAACACTGAAGCTTTCTTT.

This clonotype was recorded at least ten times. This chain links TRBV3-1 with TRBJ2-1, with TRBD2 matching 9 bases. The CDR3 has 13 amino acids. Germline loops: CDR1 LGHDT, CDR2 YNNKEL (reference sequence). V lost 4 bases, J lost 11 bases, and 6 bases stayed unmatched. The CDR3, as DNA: TGTGCCAGCAGCCCAGGACCTAGCGGGAAGCAGTTCTTC. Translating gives CASSPGPSGKQFF.